These T cell receptor beta chains were read from a single sample in a study of blood T cell repertoires in COVID-19. Libraries were prepared by immunoSEQ multiplex PCR; TCRdb keeps only in-frame clonotypes and omits some of them. The sample shows 100,000 or so clones, 81% of them seen only once. Sequencing was performed on peripheral blood. These receptor sequences come from a human donor in a cohort sampled during active COVID-19. CDR3s include the opening cysteine and the closing phenylalanine or tryptophan. Each record gives: V gene, J gene, D gene, clone size, CDR3 DNA, CDR3 protein. D genes are given only for firm matches. Size values are once, few and many counts, or a class for expanded clones, and some rows have none.

>TRBV28|TRBJ1-5|NA|NA
TGTGCCAGCAGTTTGAGGGGAGGGGGCAATCAGCCCCAGCATTTT
CASSLRGGGNQPQHF
>TRBV18|TRBJ2-7|TRBD1|NA
TGTGCCAGCTCACTGCGGATAGCAGGACAGGGTTTTCTCGAGCAGTACTTC
CASSLRIAGQGFLEQYF
>TRBV6-1|TRBJ1-6|NA|NA
TGTGCCAGCAGTGCCCGTAGTCAAACCTATAATTCACCCCTCCACTTT
CASSARSQTYNSPLHF
>TRBV5-5|TRBJ2-7|TRBD2|NA
TGTGCCAGCGGAAGGACTAGCGGCAAACTGGGCGAGCAGTACTTC
CASGRTSGKLGEQYF
>TRBV11-2|TRBJ1-6|TRBD1|NA
TGTGCCAGCAGTCAAGACAGGGGCAATGTTTCACCCCTCCACTTT
CASSQDRGNVSPLHF
>TRBV28|TRBJ1-2|NA|NA
TGTGCCAGCAGTTACAGAAACTATGGCTACACCTTC
CASSYRNYGYTF
>TRBV18|TRBJ1-1|NA|NA
TGTGCCAGCTTACTAACTGGACAGTCGTCAGCATCAGCTTTCTTT
CASLLTGQSSASAFF
>TRBV7-2|TRBJ1-5|NA|once
TGTGCCAGCAGCTTTTTGGGGAGCGGTCAGCCCCAGCATTTT
CASSFLGSGQPQHF
>TRBV20-1|TRBJ1-2|TRBD1|once
TGCAGTGCCTCCGGGACAGAAGGCTACACCTTC
CSASGTEGYTF
>TRBV18|TRBJ2-5|NA|NA
TGTGCCAGCTCCCGCAGGCTTGGGGAGACCCAGTACTTC
CASSRRLGETQYF
>TRBV3-1/TRBV3-2|TRBJ2-7|TRBD2|once
TGTGCCAGCAGCCATAGACTAGCGGGAGATCTCGAGCAGTACTTC
CASSHRLAGDLEQYF
>TRBV7-6|TRBJ1-1|NA|NA
TGTGCCAGCAGCTTAGATCAGAACACTGAAGCTTTCTTT
CASSLDQNTEAFF
>TRBV3-1/TRBV3-2|TRBJ1-6|TRBD1|NA
TGTGCCAGCAGCCGGACAGGTCCCGGGGATTCACCCCTCCACTTT
CASSRTGPGDSPLHF
>TRBV6-5|TRBJ2-7|TRBD1|NA
TGTGCCAGCAGTTATTCCGGGACAGGGGTCTACGAGCAGTACTTC
CASSYSGTGVYEQYF
>TRBV19|TRBJ1-1|TRBD1|many
TGTGCCAGTAGGAGAAACGGGGACAGGACGATGTACACTGAAGCTTTCTTT
CASRRNGDRTMYTEAFF
>TRBV7-2|TRBJ2-7|NA|NA
TGTGCCAGCAGCCTCTGGGTGGGCGGGGGCCAGGGGCAGTACTTC
CASSLWVGGGQGQYF
>TRBV5-4|TRBJ2-1|TRBD2|NA
TGTGCCAGCAGCCGGGGACTAGCGGGAGACCGTGAGCAGTTCTTC
CASSRGLAGDREQFF
>TRBV11-2|TRBJ1-2|NA|NA
TGTGCCAGCAGCCCAATTGTCCAGGGCGCTAACTATGGCTACACCTTC
CASSPIVQGANYGYTF
>TRBV20-1|TRBJ1-5|NA|NA
TGCAGTGCTAGTGGGAGTTATAGCAATCAGCCCCAGCATTTT
CSASGSYSNQPQHF
>TRBV9|TRBJ2-2|NA|once
TGTGCCAGCAGCGGTAAACCCCCACAGGGTGCCGGGGAGCTGTTTTTT
CASSGKPPQGAGELFF